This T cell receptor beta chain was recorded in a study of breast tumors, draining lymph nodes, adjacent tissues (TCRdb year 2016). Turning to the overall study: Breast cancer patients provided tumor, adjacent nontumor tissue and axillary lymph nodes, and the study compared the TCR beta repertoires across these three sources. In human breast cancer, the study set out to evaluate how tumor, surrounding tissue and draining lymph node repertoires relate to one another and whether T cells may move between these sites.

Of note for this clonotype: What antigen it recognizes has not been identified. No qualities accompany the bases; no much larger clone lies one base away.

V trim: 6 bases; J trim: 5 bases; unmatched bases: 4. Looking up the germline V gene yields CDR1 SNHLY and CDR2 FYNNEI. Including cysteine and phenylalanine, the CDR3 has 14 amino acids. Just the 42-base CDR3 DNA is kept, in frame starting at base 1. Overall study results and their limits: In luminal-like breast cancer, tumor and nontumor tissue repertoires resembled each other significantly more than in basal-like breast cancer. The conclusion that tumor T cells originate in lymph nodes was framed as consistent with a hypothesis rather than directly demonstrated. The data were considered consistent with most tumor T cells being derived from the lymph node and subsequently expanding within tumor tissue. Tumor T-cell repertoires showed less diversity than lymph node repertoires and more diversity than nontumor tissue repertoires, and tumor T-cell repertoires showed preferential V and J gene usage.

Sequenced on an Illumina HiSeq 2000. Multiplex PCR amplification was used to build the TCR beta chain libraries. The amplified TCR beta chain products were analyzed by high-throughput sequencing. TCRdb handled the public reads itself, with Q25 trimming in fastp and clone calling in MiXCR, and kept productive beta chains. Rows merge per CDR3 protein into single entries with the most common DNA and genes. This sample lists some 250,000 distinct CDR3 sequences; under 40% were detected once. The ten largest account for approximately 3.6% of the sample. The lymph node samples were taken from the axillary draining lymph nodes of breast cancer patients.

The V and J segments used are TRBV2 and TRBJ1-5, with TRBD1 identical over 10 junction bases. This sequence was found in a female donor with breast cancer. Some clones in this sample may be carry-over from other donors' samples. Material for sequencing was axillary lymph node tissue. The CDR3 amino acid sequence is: CASSGQGVDQPQHF. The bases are TGTGCCAGCAGCGGACAGGGGGTGGATCAGCCCCAGCATTTT. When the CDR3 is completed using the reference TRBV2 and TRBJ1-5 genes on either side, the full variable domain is EPEVTQTPSHQVTQMGQEVILRCVPISNHLYFYWYRQILGQKVEFLVSFYNNEISEKSEIFDDQFSVERPDGSNFTLKIRSTKLEDSAMYFCASSGQGVDQPQHFGDGTRLSIL.